Below are 14 T cell receptor beta chains sequenced from a single sample in a study of shared clonotypes between healthy human individuals. Measured with immunoSEQ multiplex PCR; TCRdb has only the in-frame clones, and not every one. The sample records around 79,000 clones, about 61% being singletons. Sequenced input: memory CD8+ T cells sorted from blood. As to subset: CD45RO+ cells pooled with CCR7-negative TemRA cells. All receptors derive from a young man in good health.

The V and J genes are TRBV29-1 and TRBJ2-7; the D gene is possibly TRBD1 (6 bases). The CDR3 contains 13 residues. The germline CDR1 and CDR2 sequences are SQVTM and ANQGSEA. V was trimmed by 2 bases and J by 7 bases, leaving 15 bases between them. The CDR3 sequence is CSVEKWDTLEQYF. CDR3 bases: TGCAGCGTTGAAAAGTGGGACACTCTGGAGCAGTACTTC.

This chain joins TRBV27 and TRBJ2-3; TRBD2 agrees at 10 bases. The CDR3 totals 15 residues. CDR1 and CDR2 from the germline V gene are MNHEY and SMNVEV (reference sequence). J lost 3 bases, V lost 8 bases, and 8 bases had no gene match. CDR3 sequence: CASSSSGRRTDTQYF. The CDR3 DNA is TGTGCCAGCTCATCTAGCGGGAGAAGAACAGATACGCAGTATTTT.

The chain links TRBV6-1 to TRBJ1-1; 8 bases match TRBD1. J lost 1 base, V lost 6 bases, and 4 bases had no gene match. Germline-derived CDR1 and CDR2 are MNHNS and SASEGT. This CDR3 has 14 amino acids. The CDR3 spells CASRAGGANTEAFF. The CDR3 region has the DNA TGTGCCAGCAGGGCAGGGGGCGCGAACACTGAAGCTTTCTTT.

V is TRBV7-9 and J is TRBJ2-1; perhaps TRBD1 as D (5 bases). The germline V gene encodes CDR1 SEHNR and CDR2 FQNEAQ (reference sequence). V was cut by 1 base and J by 5 bases, with 18 bases left in between. This CDR3 is 17 amino acids long. The CDR3 reads CASSLVWVFRENNEQFF. DNA of the CDR3: TGTGCCAGCAGCTTAGTTTGGGTTTTCAGGGAAAACAATGAGCAGTTCTTC.

There are a few counts of this clone. The V gene is TRBV4-2, the J gene TRBJ2-1, with 7 bases that match TRBD1. The CDR3 contains 17 residues. Germline V gene data show CDR1 as LGHNA and CDR2 as YNFKEQ. V lost 0 bases, J lost 3 bases, and 8 bases stayed unmatched. In nucleotides, the CDR3 is TGTGCCAGCAGCCAAGATTCGGCTGGACAGGTCTACAATGAGCAGTTCTTC. It specifies CASSQDSAGQVYNEQFF.

The chain joins TRBV28 to TRBJ1-2, with D uncertain. Germline V gene sequence: CDR1 MDHEN, CDR2 SYDVKM. Trimming shortened V by 6 bases and J by 2 bases, and 7 bases separated the two germline ends. This CDR3 is built from 12 residues. The CDR3 region has the DNA TGTGCCAGCAGGACGCCGAACTATGGCTACACCTTC. Translating gives CASRTPNYGYTF.

The CDR3 DNA reads TGTGCCAGCAGTCCTCAATATCAGCCCCAGCATTTT. It encodes CASSPQYQPQHF. This chain connects TRBV28 to TRBJ1-5; no reliable D call. Germline CDR1 is MDHEN and CDR2 is SYDVKM. The CDR3 runs to 12 residues. The V end lost 5 bases, the J end lost 5 bases, and 7 bases lay between the germline ends.

The chain is built from TRBV6-1 and TRBJ1-4; D uncertain. The CDR3 sequence is 16 residues long. V lost 0 bases, J lost 0 bases, and 8 bases lay in between. From germline, CDR1 is MNHNS and CDR2 SASEGT. The chain's CDR3 is CASSEAGITTNEKLFF. CDR3 nucleotide sequence: TGTGCCAGCAGTGAAGCAGGAATTACAACTAATGAAAAACTGTTTTTT.

The rearrangement uses TRBV4-1 and TRBJ1-1; D unclear. The CDR3 contains 15 residues. Germline values: CDR1 MGHRA, CDR2 YSYEKL. V lost 0 bases to trimming and J lost 5 bases, with 13 bases between them. Here the CDR3 reads CASSQDLFGRTEAFF. CDR3 sequence (DNA): TGCGCCAGCAGCCAAGATCTTTTTGGTAGGACTGAAGCTTTCTTT.

This clone was observed many times. The genes are TRBV28 and TRBJ1-2, with D unclear. From germline, CDR1 is MDHEN and CDR2 SYDVKM. The CDR3 spans 13 residues. With 4 bases removed from V and 5 bases from J, the gap between germline ends came to 11 bases. The CDR3 DNA follows: TGTGCCAGCAGTTCCCAGGACGCTTATGGCTACACCTTC. This codes for CASSSQDAYGYTF.

This clone was counted between two and nine times. The chain carries TRBV5-4 and TRBJ2-7, with 9 bases fitting TRBD2. CDR1 is SGHNT and CDR2 is YYREEE in the germline V gene (reference sequence). J was trimmed by 2 bases and V by 4 bases; bases with no gene match: 10. The CDR3 sequence is 16 residues long. CDR3 protein: CASSRLLAGSAYEQYF. The CDR3, as DNA: TGTGCCAGCAGCCGATTACTAGCGGGTTCGGCCTACGAGCAGTACTTC.

This clone was detected only a few times. The V call is TRBV6-1, the J call TRBJ1-4; a possible D gene is TRBD1 (6 bases). Germline loops: CDR1 MNHNS, CDR2 SASEGT. V lost 2 bases and J lost 8, with 15 bases in between. The CDR3 runs 15 residues. In DNA, the CDR3 is TGTGCCAGCAGTGAAACGAAAGGGGGACCCGAAAAACTGTTTTTT. Its protein is CASSETKGGPEKLFF.

J is TRBJ2-2 and V is TRBV28; D may be TRBD1 (6 bases). CDR3 length: 16 amino acids. V dropped 6 bases and J dropped 0 bases, with 14 bases sitting between them. Germline values: CDR1 MDHEN, CDR2 SYDVKM. The CDR3 DNA follows: TGTGCCAGCAGCCGACAGGTCTCCTCGAACACCGGGGAGCTGTTTTTT. Amino acids: CASSRQVSSNTGELFF.

The chain carries TRBV4-1 and TRBJ1-5; D remains ambiguous. CDR3 size: 16 residues. Germline assignment: CDR1 MGHRA and CDR2 YSYEKL. V was trimmed by 5 bases and J by 2 bases, leaving 16 bases between them. The DNA of the CDR3 is TGCGCCAGCAGCTCCTTGGCCACTATAGGCAATCAGCCCCAGCATTTT. Translation gives CASSSLATIGNQPQHF.